What follows are 32 T cell receptor beta chains derived from one specimen sequenced in a study of blood T cell repertoires in COVID-19 (dated by TCRdb to 2019 to 2021). The library was prepared using the immunoSEQ multiplex PCR assay. Held by TCRdb, this immuneACCESS table contains in-frame sequences only and omits some clones. Under half of the omission traces to an unresolved V gene where checked; the cause of the rest is unknown. This sample is represented by about 130,000 clones; approximately 80% of them were singletons. The ten largest clones take up about 12% of the sample. Sequencing input: peripheral blood. Receptor source: a woman aged 60-75 years with acute or convalescent COVID-19.

This clone was counted only a few times. Its ends do not fully match the called genes, so a read error is possible. The rearrangement joins TRBV7-9 to TRBJ1-2, with D perhaps matching TRBD1 (5 bases). The CDR3 consists of 13 residues. Per germline, CDR1 SEHNR and CDR2 FQNEAQ (reference sequence). The CDR3 loop is CASSWPMGQGLAF. The CDR3 DNA sequence: TGTGCCAGCAGCTGGCCGATGGGGCAGGGACTGGCCTTC.

This clone was observed a handful of times. The rearrangement uses TRBV13 and TRBJ1-4; 9 positions match TRBD1. The length of the CDR3 is 14 residues. V lost 7 bases to trimming and J lost 7 bases; unmatched junction nucleotides: 7. CDR1 is PRHDT and CDR2 is FYEKMQ in the germline V gene (reference sequence). The CDR3 sequence is CASTLQGASEKLFF. The DNA for the CDR3 is TGTGCCAGCACTCTACAGGGGGCGAGTGAAAAACTGTTTTTT.

The chain carries TRBV27 and TRBJ1-2; maybe TRBD1 (5 bases). V was shortened by 2 bases and J by 2 bases, with 6 bases between the two germline ends. Germline CDR1 and CDR2: MNHEY and SMNVEV (reference sequence). CDR3 length: 13 amino acids. DNA of the CDR3: TGTGCCAGCAGTTTACGGGGGAACTATGGCTACACCTTC. It is translated as CASSLRGNYGYTF.

This chain joins TRBV5-6 and TRBJ1-3; D is ambiguous. The CDR3 sequence is 15 residues long. The germline V gene encodes CDR1 SGHDT and CDR2 YYEEEE. Trimming cost V 5 bases and J 1 base, with 13 bases left between them. The CDR3 bases are TGTGCCAGCAGTGGCGGGCGAACTTCTGGAAACACCATATATTTT. Encoded protein: CASSGGRTSGNTIYF.

The gene calls are TRBV19 and TRBJ1-2; D is unclear. The CDR3 contains 14 residues. Germline loops: CDR1 LNHDA, CDR2 SQIVND (reference sequence). The ends were cut back, 1 base at V and 1 base at J, with 7 bases in the middle. The CDR3 region is CASSIGHRNYGYTF. CDR3 bases: TGTGCCAGTAGTATAGGGCACCGTAACTATGGCTACACCTTC. The full variable domain, its missing parts supplied by reference TRBV19 and TRBJ1-2, is DGGITQSPKYLFRKEGQNVTLSCEQNLNHDAMYWYRQDPGQGLRLIYYSQIVNDFQKGDIAEGYSVSREKKESFPLTVTSAQKNPTAFYLCASSIGHRNYGYTFGSGTRLTVV.

The V gene is TRBV2, the J gene TRBJ1-5; 7 nucleotides align to TRBD1. The germline gives CDR1 SNHLY, CDR2 FYNNEI. V shed 6 bases, J shed 3 bases, and the junction held 5 bases outside the gene matches. The CDR3 totals 14 residues. The CDR3 spells CASRGGSLNQPQHF. The CDR3 bases are TGTGCCAGCAGAGGGGGCAGCCTCAATCAGCCCCAGCATTTT.

The V gene is TRBV19, the J gene TRBJ2-5; TRBD1 matches 9 bases. The junction had 7 bases not matched to a gene; V was cut back by 4 bases and J by 4 bases. CDR3 length: 15 amino acids. Germline lookup yields CDR1 LNHDA and CDR2 SQIVND (reference sequence). The CDR3 nucleotides are TGTGCCAGTAGTAGAACAAAGACAGGGGGAGAGACCCAGTACTTC. This translates into CASSRTKTGGETQYF.

This chain connects TRBV24-1 to TRBJ1-5; possibly TRBD1 for D (5 bases). Between the trimmed V and J ends, which lost 5 bases and 1 base, there was a span of 11 bases. Germline V lookup: CDR1 KGHDR, CDR2 SFDVKD. This CDR3 is built from 15 residues. Here the CDR3 DNA reads TGTGCCACCAGTGCTGCTCGACAGAGCAATCAGCCCCAGCATTTT. Amino acids: CATSAARQSNQPQHF.

This clone was observed once. J is TRBJ1-2 and V is TRBV10-3, with D possibly being TRBD1 (5 bases). The CDR3 is 15 residues long. Trimming removed 11 bases at V and 0 bases at J, with 19 bases between. Germline CDR1 ENHRY, CDR2 SYGVKD. The DNA of the CDR3 is TGTGCCGCCCAATCGGGGGATACCTCTAACTATGGCTACACCTTC. It specifies CAAQSGDTSNYGYTF.

This chain uses TRBV5-1 with TRBJ2-5; 7 nucleotides agree with TRBD1. Germline V CDR1 and CDR2: SGHRS, YFSETQ. The CDR3 has 16 residues. Unmatched junction bases numbered 12, after V lost 3 bases and J lost 4 bases. CDR3 nucleotide sequence: TGCGCCAGCAGCTCAAGACAGGGCGCCCCAGGAGAGACCCAGTACTTC. It yields the protein CASSSRQGAPGETQYF.

This chain links TRBV2 with TRBJ1-2; D is perhaps TRBD1 (6 bases). The germline V and J ends were trimmed by 6 bases and 5 bases, with 10 bases remaining between them. This CDR3 region has 12 residues. Germline CDR1 reads SNHLY; CDR2 reads FYNNEI. The CDR3: CASRRDIYGYTF. The CDR3 nucleotides are TGTGCCAGCAGGAGGGACATTTATGGCTACACCTTC.

The chain couples TRBV11-1 to TRBJ1-2; D gene ambiguous. The CDR3 runs to 13 residues. Trimming took 0 bases from V and 5 from J, leaving 7 bases between them. CDR1 is SGHAT and CDR2 is FQDESV in the germline V gene (reference sequence). The CDR3 loop is CASSLAQNYGYTF. The DNA for the CDR3 is TGTGCCAGCAGCTTAGCACAGAATTATGGCTACACCTTC. Complete variable domain (other parts from reference TRBV11-1 and TRBJ1-2): EAEVAQSPRYKITEKSQAVAFWCDPISGHATLYWYRQILGQGPELLVQFQDESVVDDSQLPKDRFSAERLKGVDSTLKIQPAELGDSAMYLCASSLAQNYGYTFGSGTRLTVV.

This clone has a single count. The chain is built from TRBV12-3 or TRBV12-4 and TRBJ2-3, with D possibly TRBD1 on 6 matching bases. With 6 bases removed from V and 6 bases from J, the gap between germline ends came to 13 bases. The CDR3 length is 13 residues. CDR3 bases: TGTGCCAGCAGCCTCCTCACAGGGGATACGCAGTATTTT. Protein product: CASSLLTGDTQYF.

The genes are TRBV2 and TRBJ2-2; D is undetermined. Trimming removed 8 bases from V and 6 bases from J, with 10 bases in between. The CDR3 has 12 amino acids. CDR1 SNHLY and CDR2 FYNNEI come from the germline V gene. The CDR3 DNA is TGTGCCAGCCGTCGGGTTCCCGGGGAGCTGTTTTTT. This gives the protein CASRRVPGELFF.

V usage is TRBV4-2 and J usage is TRBJ2-7, with D possibly TRBD2 on 5 matching bases. The CDR3 extends over 16 amino acids. The V end was cut by 1 base, the J end by 4 bases, with 17 bases between. CDR1 and CDR2 from the germline V gene are LGHNA and YNFKEQ. The CDR3 here is CASSQAGLTSLYEQYF. The CDR3 bases are TGTGCCAGCAGCCAAGCAGGACTGACAAGCTTATACGAGCAGTACTTC.

This chain links TRBV5-1 with TRBJ2-7, with D tentatively TRBD2 (6 bases). CDR1 is SGHRS, CDR2 YFSETQ, per germline. This CDR3 contains 15 residues. Trimming left V 2 bases short and J 2 bases short, with 14 bases between. The CDR3 nucleotides are TGCGCCAGCAGCTTCGGAGGGCGGATGACCTACGAGCAGTACTTC. Translation gives CASSFGGRMTYEQYF.

This chain links TRBV15 with TRBJ2-2; a weak D match, TRBD2 (7 bases). In germline, CDR1 is LNHNV, CDR2 YYDKDF (reference sequence). The CDR3 is 16 residues long. V was clipped by 7 bases and J by 4 bases, with 19 bases between them. DNA for the CDR3: TGTGCCACCATCCCCGGGGGGCAGGGGACCACCGGGGAGCTGTTTTTT. Encoded protein: CATIPGGQGTTGELFF.

The J gene is TRBJ2-2, the V gene TRBV27; 10 bases align to TRBD1. V shed 5 bases and J 0 bases; nucleotides not matched to a gene: 6. This CDR3 spans 17 amino acids. Looked up from germline, CDR1 is MNHEY and CDR2 is SMNVEV (reference sequence). The CDR3 is CASSAWGQGPNTGELFF. The CDR3 coding sequence is TGTGCCAGCAGTGCCTGGGGACAGGGGCCGAACACCGGGGAGCTGTTTTTT.

The V call is TRBV27, the J call TRBJ1-4; tentatively, D is TRBD1 (5 bases). The CDR3 runs to 12 residues. Germline assignment: CDR1 MNHEY and CDR2 SMNVEV (reference sequence). V was clipped by 4 bases and J by 8 bases, with 8 bases between them. The CDR3 sequence: CASSSEGEKLFF. The CDR3, as DNA: TGTGCCAGCAGTTCGGAGGGGGAAAAACTGTTTTTT.

The chain employs TRBV3-1 (or the pseudogene TRBV3-2) and TRBJ2-5, with D unresolved. The CDR3 runs 13 residues. V gave up 1 base and J gave up 2 bases, with 5 bases separating them. In germline, CDR1 is LGHDT, CDR2 YNNKEL (reference sequence). The CDR3, as DNA: TGTGCCAGCAGCCAAGGCAGACAAGAGACCCAGTACTTC. This encodes CASSQGRQETQYF.

The chain is built from TRBV7-3 and TRBJ2-2; unclear D gene. Trimming took off 6 bases at V and 0 bases at J, with 8 bases between the two ends. CDR3 length equals 14 residues. The germline V gene has CDR1 SGHTA and CDR2 FQGTGA. In nucleotides, the CDR3 is TGTGCCAGCAGGGGCAGAGCGAACACCGGGGAGCTGTTTTTT. It codes for CASRGRANTGELFF.

The chain recombines TRBV5-1 with TRBJ1-1; maybe TRBD1 (5 bases). The CDR3 is 14 residues long. CDR1 is SGHRS and CDR2 is YFSETQ in the germline V gene. Trimming stripped 3 bases from V and 2 bases from J, with 11 bases between. As DNA, the CDR3 is TGCGCCAGCAGCTCCTCCCAGGGAAACACTGAAGCTTTCTTT. Translated, it gives CASSSSQGNTEAFF.

This chain links TRBV5-4 with TRBJ2-5; 7 bases align to TRBD2. The V segment lost 4 bases and the J segment 1 base; nucleotides outside the gene matches: 10. The CDR3 sequence is 16 residues long. Germline V lookup: CDR1 SGHNT, CDR2 YYREEE (reference sequence). The CDR3 loop is CASSNPGRGIQETQYF. CDR3 coding DNA: TGTGCCAGCAGCAATCCCGGGCGGGGGATCCAAGAGACCCAGTACTTC.

This clone was seen only a few times. V and J are TRBV7-8 and TRBJ1-1, with D hard to call. V shed 5 bases and J shed 2 bases, with 18 bases lying between them. The V gene's germline CDR1 is SGHVS and CDR2 FQNEAQ. The CDR3 spans 16 residues. The CDR3 DNA reads as TGTGCCAGCAGCCCCGGAGGCAGAATTGCAAACACTGAAGCTTTCTTT. It translates to CASSPGGRIANTEAFF.

This clone showed up just a few times. The chain uses TRBV30 and TRBJ1-1, with D unclear. The V gene's germline CDR1 is GTSNPN and CDR2 SVGIG (reference sequence). Trimming removed 5 bases at V and 4 bases at J, with 23 bases between. The CDR3 has 16 amino acids. CDR3 in amino acids: CAWSTGGMYGSTEAFF. The CDR3 nucleotides are TGTGCCTGGTCTACCGGCGGCATGTACGGGAGCACTGAAGCTTTCTTT.

The chain is built from TRBV3-1 (or the pseudogene TRBV3-2) and TRBJ1-4; D remains ambiguous. CDR1 LGHDT and CDR2 YNNKEL come from the germline V gene (reference sequence). The CDR3 is 15 residues long. Trimming removed 4 bases from V and 2 bases from J, with 11 bases in between. CDR3: CASSPRGSTNEKLFF. CDR3 DNA: TGTGCCAGCAGCCCTCGAGGGTCCACTAATGAAAAACTGTTTTTT.

The V call is TRBV2, the J call TRBJ1-4, with D hard to call. Trimming stripped 6 bases from V and 8 bases from J, with 13 bases between. The germline CDR1 and CDR2 sequences are SNHLY and FYNNEI. This CDR3 has 13 amino acids. CDR3 coding DNA: TGTGCCAGCAGAGGCCCCACGGGAGAAAAACTGTTTTTT. Encoded protein: CASRGPTGEKLFF.

The V and J genes are TRBV11-1 and TRBJ1-1; 9 bases map to TRBD1. V trimming: 3 bases; J trimming: 2 bases; junction bases outside the gene matches: 4. The CDR3 length is 15 residues. CDR1 SGHAT and CDR2 FQDESV come from the germline V gene (reference sequence). The CDR3 loop reads CASSFLTGGNTEAFF. In nucleotides, the CDR3 is TGTGCCAGCAGCTTCCTGACAGGGGGAAACACTGAAGCTTTCTTT.

The rearrangement links TRBV6-5 to TRBJ1-6; D not certain. Germline-derived CDR1 and CDR2 are MNHEY and SVGAGI. The V end was cut by 7 bases, the J end by 9 bases, with 10 bases between. The CDR3 covers 12 residues. The CDR3 DNA reads as TGTGCCAGCAACCGAGAGGGTTCACCCCTCCACTTT. Amino acid sequence: CASNREGSPLHF.

The J gene is TRBJ1-2, the V gene TRBV3-1 (or the pseudogene TRBV3-2); D may be TRBD1 (5 bases). The CDR3 spans 15 residues. Trimming took 2 bases from V and 7 from J, leaving 17 bases between them. Germline assignment: CDR1 LGHDT and CDR2 YNNKEL (reference sequence). The CDR3 here is CASSQSSGMSVGYTF. The CDR3 region has the DNA TGTGCCAGCAGCCAATCCTCAGGGATGAGTGTTGGCTACACCTTC.

The chain employs TRBV12-2 and TRBJ2-4; the table gives TRBD1 as D, unverified against the DNA. TRBV12-2 is a recognized pseudogene. This CDR3 spans 17 amino acids. This CDR3 reads CASRLAGRGRAKNIQYF. As DNA, the CDR3 is TGTGCAAGTCGCTTAGCAGGCAGGGGCCGAGCCAAAAACATTCAGTACTTC.

The chain combines TRBV24-1 with TRBJ1-2; a possible D gene is TRBD1 (5 bases). Germline CDR1 KGHDR, CDR2 SFDVKD. This CDR3 spans 15 amino acids. V dropped 4 bases and J dropped 1 base, with 12 bases sitting between them. The CDR3, as DNA: TGTGCCACCAGTGACCAGAGAGGACATAACTATGGCTACACCTTC. Protein: CATSDQRGHNYGYTF.